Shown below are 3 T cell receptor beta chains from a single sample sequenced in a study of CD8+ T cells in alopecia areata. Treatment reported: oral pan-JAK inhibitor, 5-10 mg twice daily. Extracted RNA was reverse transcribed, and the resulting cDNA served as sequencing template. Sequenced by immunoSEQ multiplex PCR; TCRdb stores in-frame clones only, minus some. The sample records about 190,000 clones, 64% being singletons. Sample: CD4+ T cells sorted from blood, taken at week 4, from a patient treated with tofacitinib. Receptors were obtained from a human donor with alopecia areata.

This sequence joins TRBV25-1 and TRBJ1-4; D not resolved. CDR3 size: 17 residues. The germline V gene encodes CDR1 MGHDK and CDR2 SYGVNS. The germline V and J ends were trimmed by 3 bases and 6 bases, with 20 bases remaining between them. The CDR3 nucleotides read TGTGCCAGCAGTGATATCACGTGGACGACGAAAGATGAAAAACTGTTTTTT. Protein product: CASSDITWTTKDEKLFF.

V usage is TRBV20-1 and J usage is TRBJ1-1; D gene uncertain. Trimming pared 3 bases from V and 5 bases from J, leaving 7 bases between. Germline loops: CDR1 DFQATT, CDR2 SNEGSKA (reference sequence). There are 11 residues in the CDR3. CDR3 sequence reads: CSASGRTEAFF. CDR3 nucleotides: TGCAGTGCTAGTGGGAGGACTGAAGCTTTCTTT.

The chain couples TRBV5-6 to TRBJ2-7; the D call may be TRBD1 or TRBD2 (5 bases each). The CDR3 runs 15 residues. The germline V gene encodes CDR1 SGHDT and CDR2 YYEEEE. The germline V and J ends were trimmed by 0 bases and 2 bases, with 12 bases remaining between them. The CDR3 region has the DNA TGTGCCAGCAGCTTGGACGGGACGGGGACCTACGAGCAGTACTTC. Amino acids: CASSLDGTGTYEQYF.